A selection of T cell receptor beta chains follows, all from one sample in a study of response to subunit inactivated influenza vaccine. TCRdb used MiXCR to reprocess the RT-PCR reads, holding one entry per CDR3 protein. The sample includes over 300,000 distinct CDR3 sequences, 20% to 25% of them seen just once. The specimen was PBMCs from blood, collected less than 22 months after vaccination. The receptors here all came from a man between 50 and 70 years old who received an inactivated influenza vaccine. The CDR3 runs from the conserved cysteine through the conserved F or W. Each record gives: J gene, clone size, V gene, D gene, CDR3 length, CDR3 protein, CDR3 DNA. D genes are given only for firm matches. Size values are once, few and many counts, or a class for expanded clones, and some rows have none.

TRBJ2-3,.,TRBV2,TRBD1,15,CASSAQGQVGDTQYF,TGTGCCAGCAGCGCGCAGGGACAGGTGGGCGATACGCAGTATTTT
TRBJ1-5,.,TRBV2,.,13,CASTGQYNQPQHF,TGTGCCAGCACCGGACAGTACAATCAGCCCCAGCATTTT
TRBJ2-1,few,TRBV5-1,.,16,CASSVRGAGGDNEQFF,TGCGCCAGCAGCGTGAGGGGCGCAGGGGGGGACAATGAGCAGTTCTTC
TRBJ1-5,.,TRBV24-1,.,15,CATSDPRQSNQPQHF,TGTGCCACCAGTGACCCCCGACAGAGCAATCAGCCCCAGCATTTT
TRBJ2-3,.,TRBV25-1,.,12,CASSESTDTQYF,TGTGCCAGCAGTGAGTCCACAGATACGCAGTATTTT
TRBJ2-7,.,TRBV7-2,.,13,CASSSGSNYEQYF,TGTGCCAGCAGCTCAGGTTCAAACTACGAGCAGTACTTC
TRBJ2-3,.,TRBV29-1,.,13,CSVDGGNTDTQYF,TGCAGCGTCGACGGCGGGAATACAGATACGCAGTATTTT
TRBJ1-1,few,TRBV7-2,.,14,CASSLIRGATEAFF,TGTGCCAGCAGCTTAATCAGAGGAGCCACTGAAGCTTTCTTT
TRBJ1-5,many,TRBV2,.,12,CASRLPPQPQHF,TGTGCCAGCAGACTCCCTCCTCAGCCCCAGCATTTT
TRBJ1-6,few,TRBV6-1,TRBD1,15,CASSFDRGPHSPLHF,TGTGCCAGCAGCTTTGACAGGGGGCCTCATTCACCCCTCCACTTT
TRBJ2-4,.,TRBV12-3/TRBV12-4,.,14,CASSLRWLVNIQYF,TGTGCCAGCAGTTTAAGATGGCTGGTTAACATTCAGTACTTC
TRBJ1-5,few,TRBV4-2,TRBD1,18,CASSQTGTGARNNQPQHF,TGTGCCAGCAGCCAAACCGGGACAGGGGCTCGTAACAATCAGCCCCAGCATTTT
TRBJ1-6,few,TRBV6-2/TRBV6-3,TRBD1,14,CASSRQGRNSPLHF,TGTGCCAGCAGTCGACAGGGGCGTAATTCACCCCTCCACTTT
TRBJ2-7,.,TRBV15,.,13,CATSARNPYEQYF,TGTGCCACCAGCGCCAGAAACCCCTACGAGCAGTACTTC
TRBJ1-1,few,TRBV12-3/TRBV12-4,.,15,CASSQTRAMNTEAFF,TGTGCCAGCAGCCAAACCAGAGCCATGAACACTGAAGCTTTCTTT
TRBJ1-5,.,TRBV10-3,.,15,CAISEWGPGDQPQHF,TGTGCCATCAGTGAATGGGGGCCGGGTGATCAGCCCCAGCATTTT
TRBJ2-3,.,TRBV9,TRBD2,16,CASSVFSGGTTDTQYF,TGTGCCAGCAGCGTCTTCAGCGGGGGGACCACAGATACGCAGTATTTT
TRBJ2-5,.,TRBV5-1,TRBD2,15,CASSLAGGNQETQYF,TGCGCCAGCAGCTTAGCGGGGGGAAACCAAGAGACCCAGTACTTC
TRBJ1-5,few,TRBV19,TRBD1,17,CASTPSGGRGSNQPQHF,TGTGCCAGTACCCCCTCAGGGGGACGGGGTAGCAATCAGCCCCAGCATTTT
TRBJ1-3,many,TRBV6-1,TRBD1,15,CASRPGTGAGNTIYF,TGTGCCAGCCGTCCCGGGACAGGGGCTGGAAACACCATATATTTT
TRBJ1-1,many,TRBV4-3,.,13,CASSHVRGSEAFF,TGCGCCAGCAGCCACGTTAGGGGGTCTGAAGCTTTCTTT
TRBJ1-1,few,TRBV6-2/TRBV6-3,.,15,CASSSLGGGGTEAFF,TGTGCCAGCAGTTCACTCGGGGGCGGTGGCACTGAAGCTTTCTTT
TRBJ1-4,few,TRBV7-9,.,14,CASSPQGGSGKLFF,TGTGCCAGCAGCCCACAGGGTGGTTCAGGAAAACTGTTTTTT
TRBJ2-7,few,TRBV7-8,.,15,CASSLVRGGAAEQYF,TGTGCCAGCAGCTTAGTGAGGGGGGGGGCCGCCGAGCAGTACTTC
TRBJ2-3,.,TRBV6-5,TRBD2,18,CASSYSMLAGGPKDTQYF,TGTGCCAGCAGTTACTCGATGCTGGCGGGAGGCCCAAAAGATACGCAGTATTTT
TRBJ2-3,once,TRBV7-2,.,12,CASSSYTDTQYF,TGTGCCAGCAGCTCTTACACAGATACGCAGTATTTT
TRBJ1-5,many,TRBV20-1,.,14,CSARDNRVGQPQHF,TGCAGTGCTAGAGACAACAGGGTCGGACAGCCCCAGCATTTT
TRBJ2-2,few,TRBV30,.,14,CAWIPTDSSGELFF,TGTGCCTGGATCCCGACGGATTCGTCCGGGGAGCTGTTTTTT
TRBJ2-7,.,TRBV5-1,TRBD2,18,CASSVKGRGTSGTYEQYF,TGCGCCAGCAGCGTGAAAGGCCGCGGGACTAGCGGGACCTACGAGCAGTACTTC
TRBJ1-4,few,TRBV3-1,.,15,CASSFGAVSNEKLFF,TGTGCCAGCAGCTTCGGGGCTGTATCTAATGAAAAACTGTTTTTT
TRBJ2-1,many,TRBV5-1,TRBD1,13,CASSGRQGHEQFF,TGCGCCAGCAGCGGAAGACAGGGGCATGAGCAGTTCTTC
TRBJ1-1,.,TRBV4-3,TRBD1,15,CASSQAIRGSTEAFF,TGCGCCAGCAGCCAAGCTATCAGGGGGTCCACTGAAGCTTTCTTT
TRBJ1-1,few,TRBV6-2/TRBV6-3,.,16,CASTYTRRRVPTEAFF,TGTGCCAGCACTTATACCCGAAGGAGGGTGCCGACTGAAGCTTTCTTT
TRBJ2-3,.,TRBV5-6,.,16,CASSLARDWMVDTQYF,TGTGCCAGCAGCTTGGCCCGGGATTGGATGGTAGATACGCAGTATTTT
TRBJ1-1,many,TRBV12-3/TRBV12-4,TRBD1,13,CATRTGASTEAFF,TGTGCCACCCGGACAGGGGCGAGCACTGAAGCTTTCTTT
TRBJ2-5,.,TRBV6-2/TRBV6-3,TRBD2,13,CASRRLAGKTQYF,TGTGCCAGCAGGAGACTAGCGGGGAAGACCCAGTACTTC
TRBJ1-6,.,TRBV10-3,.,15,CAISEWAARDSPLHF,TGTGCCATCAGTGAGTGGGCAGCTCGCGATTCACCCCTCCACTTT
TRBJ1-4,.,TRBV30,.,12,CAWSSTGEKLFF,TGTGCCTGGAGTTCAACGGGGGAAAAACTGTTTTTT
TRBJ1-6,.,TRBV3-1,.,13,CASTEGDATPLHF,TGTGCCAGCACCGAAGGGGATGCGACACCCCTCCACTTT
TRBJ2-1,few,TRBV7-9,TRBD2,17,CASRPTRGGSRINEQFF,TGTGCCAGCAGACCTACACGCGGGGGGAGCCGGATAAATGAGCAGTTCTTC
TRBJ1-6,.,TRBV6-1,.,15,CASSPGRTPYSPLHF,TGTGCCAGCAGTCCCGGACGGACTCCGTATTCACCCCTCCACTTT
TRBJ2-2,.,TRBV28,TRBD2,17,CASSLSAGGLNTGELFF,TGTGCCAGCAGTTTGTCCGCGGGAGGCCTTAACACCGGGGAGCTGTTTTTT
TRBJ1-2,many,TRBV5-6,TRBD1,13,CASSSDRGLGYTF,TGTGCCAGCAGCTCGGACAGGGGGCTTGGCTACACCTTC
TRBJ2-1,few,TRBV6-5,TRBD2,18,CASSYYPPTSGRRYEQFF,TGTGCCAGCAGTTACTACCCACCCACTAGCGGGAGGAGGTATGAGCAGTTCTTC
TRBJ2-2,.,TRBV4-3,TRBD2,16,CASSQSRGGRTGELFF,TGCGCCAGCAGCCAAAGTCGCGGGGGGCGGACCGGGGAGCTGTTTTTT